This entry describes one TCR beta chain. Its antigen remains unknown. The PCR had 60 Vbeta and 13 Jbeta primers. Profiled with immunoSEQ multiplex PCR; TCRdb holds only in-frame clones, not every one. This table has more than 150,000 clones, around four fifths appearing once. The sample belongs to a study of cytomegalovirus exposure and HLA in healthy donors. Whole-study results and caveats: An analysis that was carried out later associated approximately 15,000 TCR beta sequences with HLA alleles at 0.05 false discovery rate. More clonal expansion characterized HLA-associated TCR beta chains than equally common others in a later analysis.

This CDR3 has 16 amino acids. V was shortened by 7 bases and J by 1 base, with 17 bases between the two germline ends. Germline CDR1 is MDHEN and CDR2 is SYDVKM. This TCR came from a woman aged 18 to 35 in good health and CMV-seronegative. J is TRBJ1-5 and V is TRBV28; a possible D gene is TRBD1 (6 bases). Material: PBMCs. CDR3 DNA: TGTGCCAGCACCCCCTGGGGGGGCTCCAGCAATCAGCCCCAGCATTTT. Its protein is CASTPWGGSSNQPQHF.